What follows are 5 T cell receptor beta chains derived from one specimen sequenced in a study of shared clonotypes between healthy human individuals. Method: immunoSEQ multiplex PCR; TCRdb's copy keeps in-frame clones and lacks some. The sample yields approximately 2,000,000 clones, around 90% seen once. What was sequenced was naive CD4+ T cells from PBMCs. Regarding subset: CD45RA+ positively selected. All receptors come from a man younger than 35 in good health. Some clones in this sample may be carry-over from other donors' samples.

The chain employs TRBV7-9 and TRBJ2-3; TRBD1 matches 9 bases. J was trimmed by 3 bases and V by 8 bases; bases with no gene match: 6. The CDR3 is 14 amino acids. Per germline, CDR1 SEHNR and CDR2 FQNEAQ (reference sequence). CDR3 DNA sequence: TGTGCCAGCGGAAAGGGACAGGGAACAGATACGCAGTATTTT. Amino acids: CASGKGQGTDTQYF.

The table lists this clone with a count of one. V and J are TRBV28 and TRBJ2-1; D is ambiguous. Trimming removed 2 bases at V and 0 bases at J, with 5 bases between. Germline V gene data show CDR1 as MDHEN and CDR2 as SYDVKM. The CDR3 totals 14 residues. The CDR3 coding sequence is TGTGCCAGCAGTTTAACAAACTCCTACAATGAGCAGTTCTTC. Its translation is CASSLTNSYNEQFF.

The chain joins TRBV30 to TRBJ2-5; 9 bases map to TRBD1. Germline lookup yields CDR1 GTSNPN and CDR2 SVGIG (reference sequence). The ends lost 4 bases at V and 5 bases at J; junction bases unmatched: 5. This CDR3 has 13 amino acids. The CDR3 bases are TGTGCCTGGACCGTGACAGGGGGGGAGACCCAGTACTTC. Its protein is CAWTVTGGETQYF. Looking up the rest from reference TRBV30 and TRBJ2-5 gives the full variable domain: SQTIHQWPATLVQPVGSPLSLECTVEGTSNPNLYWYRQAAGRGLQLLFYSVGIGQISSEVPQNLSASRPQDRQFILSSKKLLLSDSGFYLCAWTVTGGETQYFGPGTRLLVL.

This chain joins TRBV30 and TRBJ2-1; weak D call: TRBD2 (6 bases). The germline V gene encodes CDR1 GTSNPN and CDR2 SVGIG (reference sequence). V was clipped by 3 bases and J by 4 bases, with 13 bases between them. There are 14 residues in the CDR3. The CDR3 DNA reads TGTGCCTGGAGGGCTAGCGATAATTACAATGAGCAGTTCTTC. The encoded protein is CAWRASDNYNEQFF.

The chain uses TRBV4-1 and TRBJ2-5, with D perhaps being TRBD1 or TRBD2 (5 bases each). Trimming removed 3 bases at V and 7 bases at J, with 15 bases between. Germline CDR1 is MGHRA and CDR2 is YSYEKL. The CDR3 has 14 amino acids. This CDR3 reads CASSQGTTGGTQYF. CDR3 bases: TGCGCCAGCAGCCAGGGGACGACGGGCGGGACCCAGTACTTC.